This TCR beta chain was captured in a study of spatial heterogeneity in lung cancer (dated by TCRdb to the late 2010s). Study-level background: The donors were about 71 patients from the lung TRACERx cohort who had early-stage, untreated non-small cell lung cancer. Follow-up PBMC samples were sequenced whenever available, and the median time to follow-up was roughly two years after resection. Beta-chain transcripts were consistently detected in greater numbers than alpha-chain transcripts, which likely reflects a higher abundance of beta-chain transcripts. In the raw uncorrected reads, each unique combination of TCR and UMI appeared more than ten times on average. In non-small cell lung cancer, the study quantitatively compared TCR alpha and beta repertoires across several tumor regions, matched nontumor lung, and blood. TCR repertoire features were related to nonsynonymous mutation counts determined by whole-exome sequencing of tumor tissue. At surgery, over 200 tumor regions, 64 matched nontumor lung samples and 45 to 60 PBMC samples were TCR-sequenced for both alpha and beta chains. Overall results and qualifications from the work: Ubiquitous expanded tumor TCRs were detected in blood more often at tumor resection than at routine follow-up. Additional single-cell paired TCR alpha and beta sequencing was considered necessary to confirm, at a functional level, the hypothesis that regional TCRs recognize regional mutations. Comparisons of baseline and follow-up blood repertoires included only 14 to 15 patients.

This sample's time point label indicates: blood at routine non-recurrence follow-up after resection. TCR sequencing used whole RNA extracted from tumor and nontumor lung tissue, or from cryopreserved PBMC samples, without cell sorting. Only patients with enough RNA available from two or more tumor regions were chosen for TCR sequencing. The library relied on 5' RACE. Sequencing took place on a NextSeq 500. The TCR library protocol attached a unique molecular identifier to each TCR cDNA molecule to allow correction of PCR and sequencing errors. As for the authors' bioinformatics: Decombinator tools were used for TCR identification, UMI-based error correction and CDR3 extraction. TCRs above a frequency of 2 per 1,000, corresponding to the top 1% of the tumor frequency distribution, were defined as expanded. Each repertoire was subsampled 100 times to 5,000 TCRs, after which Renyi diversity was computed with the R vegan package. To build CDR3 similarity networks, amino acid triplet string-kernel similarity was used, and CDR3s were connected when their pairwise similarity was above 0.82. TCRdb reanalyzed the raw reads on its own, using fastp at Q25 for trimming and MiXCR for clone calling, and kept in-frame beta chains. Each entry merges the rows of one CDR3 protein and shows their most common DNA and genes. None of the V and J calls come from the authors' own analysis; TCRdb made them. The sample data list about 43,000 distinct CDR3 sequences, and approximately 24% of these were observed just once. Roughly 6.5% of the sample belongs to the ten largest clones.

In the case of this clonotype: Its recognized antigen is unknown. Nothing much larger sits one base from this clone, and base qualities are not available.

V drops 8 bases and J drops 13 bases, leaving 21 bases in between. The CDR1 and CDR2 encoded by the germline V gene (reference sequence) are DFQATT and SNEGSKA. The CDR3 runs 12 amino acids, cysteine and phenylalanine included. Only the CDR3 part of the read is kept: 36 bases, read in frame from the first base. The source is a female donor with early-stage non-small cell lung cancer. Recombination joined TRBV20-1 with TRBJ2-1, and TRBD2 may be the D gene, going by 6 matching bases. The starting material was PBMCs, obtained at follow-up. The nucleotide sequence reads as follows: TGCAGTCCCGTGGGACTGGAACAGTATCAGTTCTTC. Its translation reads: CSPVGLEQYQFF.